The sequence of this T cell receptor (beta chain) was determined in a study of blood T cell repertoires in COVID-19. Across the study: Samples taken during acute and convalescent COVID-19 were collected in the United States, Italy and Spain. T cells, B-cell-depleted T cells, or PBMCs supplied cDNA or gDNA.

From germline, CDR1 is SNHLY and CDR2 FYNNEI. V was shortened by 9 bases and J by 4 bases, with 15 bases between the two germline ends. The CDR3 spans 13 residues. Per the original data handling: Using reference gene primer amplification, nucleated cell counts were estimated. Clones were sequenced by immunoSEQ multiplex PCR, and TCRdb holds only the in-frame ones, with some missing. V and J calls plus clone size are reproduced from that table; the DNA served to infer D and trimming. The sample lists around 620,000 clones; over 80% were seen once. The specimen was peripheral blood. The chain links TRBV2 to TRBJ1-1, with D tentatively TRBD1 (6 bases). This receptor was identified in a woman aged 18-29 years with acute or convalescent COVID-19. CDR3 sequence reads: CASGEGVGTEAFF. CDR3 nucleotide sequence: TGTGCCAGTGGGGAGGGGGTTGGCACTGAAGCTTTCTTT.